The 17 T cell receptor beta chains given below trace back to one sample, sequenced in a study of early T cells in non-severe SARS-CoV-2 infection. From the 5' RACE reads, TCRdb called clonotypes with MiXCR, one entry per CDR3 protein. This table has around 98,000 distinct CDR3 sequences, about 11% appearing once. The sample was whole blood. Receptors were obtained from an adult who was a healthcare worker with PCR-confirmed SARS-CoV-2 infection or an uninfected control (not recorded which).

This clonotype was counted at least ten times. This chain joins TRBV2 and TRBJ2-1; D is perhaps TRBD1 (5 bases). The germline V and J ends were trimmed by 1 base and 8 bases, with 15 bases remaining between them. The germline V gene encodes CDR1 SNHLY and CDR2 FYNNEI. The CDR3 loop spans 15 amino acids. In DNA, the CDR3 is TGTGCCAGCAGTGAAGTGCGACTGGTCAGGGATGAGCAGTTCTTC. Its translation: CASSEVRLVRDEQFF.

The table lists this clonotype with a few counts. This chain connects TRBV5-1 to TRBJ2-3; D is perhaps TRBD2 (6 bases). This CDR3 spans 14 amino acids. V was pared by 2 bases and J by 6 bases, with 13 bases between. The germline CDR1 and CDR2 sequences are SGHRS and YFSETQ. CDR3 sequence: CASSFGLSGDTQYF. In DNA form, the CDR3 reads TGCGCCAGCAGCTTCGGGCTCAGCGGGGATACGCAGTATTTT.

Many counts were recorded for this clonotype. V and J are TRBV12-3 or TRBV12-4 and TRBJ2-1; 9 bases are a match to TRBD2. The ends lost 5 bases at V and 4 bases at J; junction bases unmatched: 6. The CDR3 runs 15 residues. Written as DNA, the CDR3 is TGTGCCAGCAGTCCGGCCAGCGGGGGGTACAATGAGCAGTTCTTC. Translated, it gives CASSPASGGYNEQFF.

This clonotype was detected only a few times. The chain recombines TRBV7-2 with TRBJ2-5; D perhaps matches TRBD1 (5 bases). This CDR3 region has 14 residues. Trimming took 2 bases from V and 3 from J, leaving 10 bases between them. The germline V gene encodes CDR1 SGHTA and CDR2 FQGNSA. In nucleotides, the CDR3 is TGTGCCAGCAGCTTAAGGGCCAGGGAAGAGACCCAGTACTTC. Translated, it gives CASSLRAREETQYF. Full variable domain (remainder filled in from reference TRBV7-2 and TRBJ2-5): GAGVSQSPSNKVTEKGKDVELRCDPISGHTALYWYRQSLGQGLEFLIYFQGNSAPDKSGLPSDRFSAERTGGSVSTLTIQRTQQEDSAVYLCASSLRAREETQYFGPGTRLLVL.

This clonotype has just a few counts. The rearrangement uses TRBV19 and TRBJ2-1; 9 nucleotides line up with TRBD1. The V and J ends lost 6 bases and 2 bases, in that order; junction bases with no gene match: 14. Germline loops: CDR1 LNHDA, CDR2 SQIVND (reference sequence). The CDR3 contains 18 residues. This CDR3 is CASRPGTGYPSAYNEQFF. As DNA, the CDR3 is TGTGCCAGTAGACCCGGGACAGGGTACCCTAGCGCCTACAATGAGCAGTTCTTC.

There are many counts of this clonotype. The rearrangement uses TRBV12-3 or TRBV12-4 and TRBJ1-1; D is uncertain. The CDR3 has 12 residues. Trimming pared 0 bases from V and 3 bases from J, leaving 2 bases between. Written as DNA, the CDR3 is TGTGCCAGCAGTTTAGCGGACACTGAAGCTTTCTTT. Amino acid sequence: CASSLADTEAFF.

This clonotype was recorded many times. The chain carries TRBV7-2 and TRBJ1-1; tentatively, D is TRBD1 (6 bases). V lost 6 bases and J lost 4, with 12 bases in between. This CDR3 is 13 amino acids long. Germline CDR1 reads SGHTA; CDR2 reads FQGNSA. The CDR3 sequence is CASRLGGGTEAFF. The CDR3, as DNA: TGTGCCAGCAGGCTAGGGGGTGGCACTGAAGCTTTCTTT.

This clonotype was observed at least ten times. V usage is TRBV7-3 and J usage is TRBJ2-3, with D perhaps matching TRBD2 (6 bases). Trimming cost V 5 bases and J 3 bases, with 15 bases left between them. Germline V lookup: CDR1 SGHTA, CDR2 FQGTGA. The CDR3 sequence is 15 residues long. DNA of the CDR3: TGTGCCAGCAGCCCCTCCGCCCGGGAGACAGATACGCAGTATTTT. This encodes CASSPSARETDTQYF.

The CDR3, as DNA: TGTGCCAGCAGCCGCTTGGGACAGGGGGCTGGGGACACTGAAGCTTTCTTT. Protein: CASSRLGQGAGDTEAFF. The chain carries TRBV7-9 and TRBJ1-1, with 12 bases matching TRBD1. The CDR3 extends over 17 amino acids. The V and J ends lost 5 bases and 3 bases, in that order; junction bases with no gene match: 10. Per the germline V gene, CDR1 is SEHNR and CDR2 is FQNEAQ (reference sequence).

The chain uses TRBV19 and TRBJ2-7; no firm D call. Per the germline V gene, CDR1 is LNHDA and CDR2 is SQIVND (reference sequence). Trimming removed 4 bases from V and 3 bases from J, with 22 bases in between. The CDR3 is made up of 17 amino acids. The CDR3 reads CASSTTGQPRTYYEQYF. The CDR3 coding sequence is TGTGCCAGTAGTACAACTGGTCAACCCCGGACCTACTACGAGCAGTACTTC.

This clonotype was seen only a few times. The chain links TRBV3-1 to TRBJ1-2, with D possibly TRBD1 on 6 matching bases. Germline V gene sequence: CDR1 LGHDT, CDR2 YNNKEL (reference sequence). This CDR3 has 15 amino acids. The V end lost 4 bases, the J end lost 5 bases, and 17 bases lay between the germline ends. The CDR3 DNA reads as TGTGCCAGCAGCCGAAGGGACACGAGGTTTTATGGCTACACCTTC. As protein: CASSRRDTRFYGYTF. The full variable domain, in which reference TRBV3-1 and TRBJ1-2 provide the parts outside the CDR3, is DTAVSQTPKYLVTQMGNDKSIKCEQNLGHDTMYWYKQDSKKFLKIMFSYNNKELIINETVPNRFSPKSPDKAHLNLHINSLELGDSAVYFCASSRRDTRFYGYTFGSGTRLTVV.

This clonotype was seen many times. The chain combines TRBV5-1 with TRBJ2-1; 8 positions match TRBD1. CDR1 and CDR2 from the germline V gene are SGHRS and YFSETQ. This CDR3 contains 14 residues. V trimming: 4 bases; J trimming: 2 bases; junction bases outside the gene matches: 2. CDR3 region: CASSPGQAYNEQFF. The CDR3 region has the DNA TGCGCCAGCAGCCCGGGACAGGCCTACAATGAGCAGTTCTTC.

This clonotype was counted many times. The chain links TRBV11-2 to TRBJ2-3; the D is unclear. The CDR3 runs to 15 residues. V shed 1 base and J shed 1 base, with 9 bases lying between them. Germline V lookup: CDR1 SGHAT, CDR2 FQNNGV. Here the CDR3 reads CASSLGAARTDTQYF. CDR3 DNA sequence: TGTGCCAGCAGCTTAGGGGCAGCCCGCACAGATACGCAGTATTTT.

This clonotype came up many times. The rearrangement links TRBV24-1 to TRBJ2-3, with TRBD1 matching 8 bases. Germline CDR1 KGHDR, CDR2 SFDVKD. This CDR3 spans 16 amino acids. V shed 4 bases, J shed 1 base, and the junction held 6 bases outside the gene matches. The CDR3, as DNA: TGTGCCACCAGTGACCGCGGACAGGGCGGCACAGATACGCAGTATTTT. It codes for CATSDRGQGGTDTQYF.

The sample holds a few counts of this clonotype. This chain's CDR3 is CSAKSGGGTDTQYF. CDR3 coding DNA: TGCAGTGCTAAATCCGGGGGGGGCACAGATACGCAGTATTTT. This chain joins TRBV20-1 and TRBJ2-3; the match to TRBD2 covers 8 bases. This CDR3 spans 14 amino acids. Trimming took 4 bases from V and 1 from J; bases not matched to a gene: 4. CDR1 is DFQATT, CDR2 SNEGSKA, per germline (reference sequence).

This clonotype was observed at least ten times. The CDR3 sequence: CASTRTASGEQYF. Here the CDR3 DNA reads TGCGCCAGCACCCGGACAGCATCTGGCGAGCAGTACTTC. V is TRBV23-1 and J is TRBJ2-7, with D perhaps matching TRBD1 (6 bases). TRBV23-1 is sorted into the ORF group, with uncertain function. V was clipped by 7 bases and J by 6 bases, with 16 bases between them. This CDR3 is built from 13 residues.

This clonotype has a handful of counts. The chain links TRBV5-1 to TRBJ2-7; 8 nucleotides match TRBD1. CDR1 is SGHRS and CDR2 is YFSETQ in the germline V gene. The CDR3 loop spans 14 amino acids. Trimming took 4 bases from V and 5 from J; bases not matched to a gene: 8. The CDR3 bases are TGCGCCAGCAGCCCCGAGACAGGGGCTGACGAGCAGTACTTC. This gives the protein CASSPETGADEQYF.